This T cell receptor (beta chain) was observed in a study of blood T cell repertoires in COVID-19. In the study overall: Sample material is recorded as cDNA or gDNA derived from T cells, B-cell-depleted T cells, or PBMCs.

V was trimmed by 2 bases and J by 2 bases, leaving 7 bases between them. Germline loops: CDR1 MNHEY, CDR2 SMNVEV (reference sequence). This CDR3 contains 14 residues. Adults between roughly 18 and 95 years of age took part from under 25 US areas. Membership in each cohort depended on participant-reported clinical history. Method: immunoSEQ multiplex PCR; TCRdb's copy keeps in-frame clones and lacks some. This sample has some 180,000 clones, with roughly 89% found just once. The receptor comes from a woman in her twenties or thirties who had been exposed to COVID-19. The sequenced sample was PBMCs or T cells enriched from blood (not recorded which). The chain carries TRBV27 and TRBJ1-5, with unresolved D. The CDR3 nucleotides read TGTGCCAGCAGTTTAGGAGGTGGCAATCAGCCCCAGCATTTT. This encodes CASSLGGGNQPQHF.